The 11 T cell receptor beta chains below all came from one sample that was sequenced in a study of graft-versus-host responses after intestinal transplantation. The protocol was immunoSEQ multiplex PCR, while the TCRdb copy is restricted to in-frame clones and leaves out a portion. The table has around 20,000 clones, roughly 82% seen once. The input for sequencing was PBMCs, taken 14 days after transplant. The receptors were sampled from a human patient who received an intestinal transplant, so some T cells may come from the graft donor.

This rearrangement joins TRBV11-2 to TRBJ2-2; no reliable D call. Germline V gene sequence: CDR1 SGHAT, CDR2 FQNNGV. The CDR3 length is 14 residues. V shed 3 bases and J shed 6 bases, with 11 bases lying between them. CDR3 in amino acids: CASSLTPGPGELFF. The CDR3 DNA follows: TGTGCCAGCAGCTTGACTCCTGGACCCGGGGAGCTGTTTTTT.

This rearrangement joins TRBV6-6 to TRBJ1-5; no reliable D call. Germline CDR1 and CDR2: MNHNY and SVGAGI (reference sequence). The CDR3 is 14 amino acids. V was trimmed by 0 bases and J by 0 bases, leaving 3 bases between them. CDR3 sequence: CASSYSSSNQPQHF. CDR3 DNA: TGTGCCAGCAGTTACTCGAGTAGCAATCAGCCCCAGCATTTT.

The chain combines TRBV9 with TRBJ1-4, with D unresolved. The CDR3 spans 15 residues. The germline V gene has CDR1 SGDLS and CDR2 YYNGEE. The germline V and J ends were trimmed by 0 bases and 3 bases, with 9 bases remaining between them. This CDR3 is CASSVGGISNEKLFF. CDR3 bases: TGTGCCAGCAGCGTAGGAGGTATTTCTAATGAAAAACTGTTTTTT.

V usage is TRBV7-9 and J usage is TRBJ2-3; 11 nucleotides agree with TRBD2. Trimming took 6 bases from V and 5 from J; bases not matched to a gene: 16. The CDR3 runs to 18 residues. Germline CDR1 and CDR2: SEHNR and FQNEAQ (reference sequence). CDR3 loop: CASRRGTFASGGRDTQYF. CDR3 DNA sequence: TGTGCCAGCAGACGCGGGACCTTCGCTAGCGGGGGGCGAGATACGCAGTATTTT.

V and J are TRBV9 and TRBJ1-5; maybe TRBD1 (5 bases). CDR1 is SGDLS, CDR2 YYNGEE, per germline. Trimming cost V 2 bases and J 7 bases, with 10 bases left between them. The CDR3 contains 13 residues. The CDR3 DNA is TGTGCCAGCAGCGTCTCAGGGAGGCAGCCCCAGCATTTT. Protein product: CASSVSGRQPQHF. Together with reference TRBV9 and TRBJ1-5, the CDR3 gives the full variable domain: DSGVTQTPKHLITATGQRVTLRCSPRSGDLSVYWYQQSLDQGLQFLIQYYNGEERAKGNILERFSAQQFPDLHSELNLSSLELGDSALYFCASSVSGRQPQHFGDGTRLSIL.

The count of this clone is one. V gene TRBV4-1 combines with J gene TRBJ1-5; D gene ambiguous. Germline V lookup: CDR1 MGHRA, CDR2 YSYEKL. This CDR3 has 14 amino acids. The V end lost 0 bases, the J end lost 6 bases, and 9 bases lay between the germline ends. CDR3 protein: CASSQDVGSQPQHF. The CDR3 nucleotides read TGCGCCAGCAGCCAAGATGTAGGGTCTCAGCCCCAGCATTTT.

The CDR3 DNA reads as TGTGCCAGCAGCTTAAGACTAGCGGGGGGCCTCGTCACAGATACGCAGTATTTT. Amino acid sequence: CASSLRLAGGLVTDTQYF. This rearrangement joins TRBV5-4 to TRBJ2-3; 13 bases match TRBD2. The CDR3 extends over 18 amino acids. Germline V gene lookup returns CDR1 SGHNT and CDR2 YYREEE (reference sequence). Germline trimming cut 2 bases from V and 2 bases from J; bases unmatched to any gene: 8.

This clone was picked up a small number of times. This chain links TRBV6-1 with TRBJ2-3; 11 bases map to TRBD1. Germline values: CDR1 MNHNS, CDR2 SASEGT. The CDR3 has 14 residues. Losses at the gene ends were 11 bases for V and 5 bases for J; bases not matched to a gene: 9. CDR3 loop: CAAQDRGRGDTQYF. In nucleotides, the CDR3 is TGTGCCGCTCAGGACAGGGGGCGAGGAGATACGCAGTATTTT.

CDR3 coding DNA: TGTGCCAGCAGAGAAAATAGCGGGGGATATTACAATGAGCAGTTCTTC. It encodes CASRENSGGYYNEQFF. The rearrangement uses TRBV2 and TRBJ2-1; 9 bases line up with TRBD2. CDR3 length: 16 residues. With V trimmed by 6 bases and J by 4 bases, 10 bases remained unmatched. Germline V gives CDR1 SNHLY, CDR2 FYNNEI.

The V gene is TRBV28, the J gene TRBJ2-7, with a tentative D call TRBD1 (6 bases). Germline V gene data show CDR1 as MDHEN and CDR2 as SYDVKM. Trimming shortened V by 2 bases and J by 7 bases, and 24 bases separated the two germline ends. CDR3 length: 17 residues. CDR3 DNA sequence: TGTGCCAGCAGTTTACGACTCGGGACCGTACCTGACAGGGAGCAGTACTTC. Residues: CASSLRLGTVPDREQYF.

The chain has TRBV29-1 and TRBJ2-1; maybe TRBD2 (5 bases). The germline gives CDR1 SQVTM, CDR2 ANQGSEA. The CDR3 loop spans 15 amino acids. The V end was cut by 3 bases, the J end by 8 bases, with 20 bases between. For the CDR3, the DNA is TGCAGCGTTGACGATCTGAGAGGGTCATACGATGAGCAGTTCTTC. It specifies CSVDDLRGSYDEQFF.